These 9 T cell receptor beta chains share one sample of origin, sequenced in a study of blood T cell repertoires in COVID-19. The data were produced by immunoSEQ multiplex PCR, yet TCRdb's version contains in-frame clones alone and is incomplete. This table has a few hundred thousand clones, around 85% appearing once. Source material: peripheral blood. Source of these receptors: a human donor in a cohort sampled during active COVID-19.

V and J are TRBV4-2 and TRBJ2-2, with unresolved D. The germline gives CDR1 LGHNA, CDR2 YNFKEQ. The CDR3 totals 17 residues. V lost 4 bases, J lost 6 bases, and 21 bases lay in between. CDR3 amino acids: CASSLIALNRKPGELFF. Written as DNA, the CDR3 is TGTGCCAGCAGCCTCATAGCCCTAAACCGGAAACCCGGGGAGCTGTTTTTT.

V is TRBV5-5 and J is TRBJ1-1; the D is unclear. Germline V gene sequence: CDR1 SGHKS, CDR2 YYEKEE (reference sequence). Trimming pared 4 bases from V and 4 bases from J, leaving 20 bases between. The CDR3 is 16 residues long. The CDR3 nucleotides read TGTGCCAGCAGCCCGGCTACTTGGGCAGCAAGCACTGAAGCTTTCTTT. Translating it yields CASSPATWAASTEAFF.

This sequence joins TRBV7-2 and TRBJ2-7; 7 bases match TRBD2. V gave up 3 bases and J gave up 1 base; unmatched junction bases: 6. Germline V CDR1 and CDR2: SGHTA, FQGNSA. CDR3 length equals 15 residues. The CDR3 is CASSFSSGSSYEQYF. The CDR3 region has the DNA TGTGCCAGCAGCTTTTCTAGCGGCAGTTCCTACGAGCAGTACTTC. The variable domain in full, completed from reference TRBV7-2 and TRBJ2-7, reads GAGVSQSPSNKVTEKGKDVELRCDPISGHTALYWYRQSLGQGLEFLIYFQGNSAPDKSGLPSDRFSAERTGGSVSTLTIQRTQQEDSAVYLCASSFSSGSSYEQYFGPGTRLTVT.

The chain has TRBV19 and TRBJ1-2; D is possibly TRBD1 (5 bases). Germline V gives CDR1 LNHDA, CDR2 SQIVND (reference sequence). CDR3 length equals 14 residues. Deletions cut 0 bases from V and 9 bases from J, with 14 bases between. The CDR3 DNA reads TGTGCCAGTAGTATAGAAGGGGTACCGCGCAGCTACACCTTC. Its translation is CASSIEGVPRSYTF.

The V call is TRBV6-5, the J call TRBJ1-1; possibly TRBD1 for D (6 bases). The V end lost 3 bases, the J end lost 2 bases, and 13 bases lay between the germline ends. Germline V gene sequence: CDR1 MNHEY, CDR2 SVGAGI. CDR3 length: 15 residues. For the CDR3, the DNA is TGTGCCAGCAGTTATTCGGACAGCTCAAACACTGAAGCTTTCTTT. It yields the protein CASSYSDSSNTEAFF.

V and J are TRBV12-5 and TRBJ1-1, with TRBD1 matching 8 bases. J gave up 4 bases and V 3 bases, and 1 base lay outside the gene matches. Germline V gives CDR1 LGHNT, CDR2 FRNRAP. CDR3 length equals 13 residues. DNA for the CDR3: TGTGCTAGTGGTTTCCAGGGGGCCACTGAAGCTTTCTTT. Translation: CASGFQGATEAFF. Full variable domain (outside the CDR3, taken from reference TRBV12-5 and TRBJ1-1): DARVTQTPRHKVTEMGQEVTMRCQPILGHNTVFWYRQTMMQGLELLAYFRNRAPLDDSGMPKDRFSAEMPDATLATLKIQPSEPRDSAVYFCASGFQGATEAFFGQGTRLTVV.

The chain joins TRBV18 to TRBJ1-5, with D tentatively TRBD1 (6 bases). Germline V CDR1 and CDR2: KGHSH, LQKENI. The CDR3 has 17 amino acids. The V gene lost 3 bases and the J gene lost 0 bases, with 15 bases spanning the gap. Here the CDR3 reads CASSPLTGGRSNQPQHF. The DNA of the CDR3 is TGTGCCAGCTCACCCTTGACCGGGGGGCGTAGCAATCAGCCCCAGCATTTT.

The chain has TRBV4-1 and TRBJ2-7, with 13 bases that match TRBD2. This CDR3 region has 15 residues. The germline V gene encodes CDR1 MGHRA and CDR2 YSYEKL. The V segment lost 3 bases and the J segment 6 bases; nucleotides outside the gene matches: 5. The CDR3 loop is CASSQGLAGSGEQYF. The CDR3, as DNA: TGCGCCAGCAGCCAGGGACTAGCGGGATCGGGCGAGCAGTACTTC.

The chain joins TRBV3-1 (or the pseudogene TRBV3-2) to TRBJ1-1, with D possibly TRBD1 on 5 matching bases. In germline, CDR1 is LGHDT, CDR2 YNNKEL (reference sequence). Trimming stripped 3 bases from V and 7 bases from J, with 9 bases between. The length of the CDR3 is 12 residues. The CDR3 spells CASSQGGDEAFF. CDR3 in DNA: TGTGCCAGCAGCCAGGGGGGGGATGAAGCTTTCTTT.